This T cell receptor beta chain was captured by sequencing in a study of shared clonotypes between healthy human individuals. The germline CDR1 and CDR2 sequences are SGHRS and YFSETQ. Trimming took 0 bases from V and 8 from J; bases not matched to a gene: 14. The CDR3 consists of 18 residues. Sequencing was performed with immunoSEQ multiplex PCR; in TCRdb, only in-frame clones are kept and a portion is missing. The sample contains about 2.4 million clones, over 85% of which appear only once. The chain uses TRBV5-1 and TRBJ2-1; 10 bases are shared with TRBD2. The receptor was derived from a man between 18 and 29 years old in good health. Some clones in this sample may be carry-over from other donors' samples. Sequenced input: naive CD4+ T cells from PBMCs. Stated subset: CD45RA+ positively selected. CDR3 DNA sequence: TGCGCCAGCAGCTTGGCCCCCCCTGGAGCGGGAGGGGGGCATGAGCAGTTCTTC. It codes for CASSLAPPGAGGGHEQFF.